A selection of T cell receptor beta chains follows, all from one sample in a study of a mutant IDH1 vaccine in newly diagnosed glioma. Sequencing was performed with immunoSEQ multiplex PCR; in TCRdb, only in-frame clones are kept and a portion is missing. The sample consists of fewer than 70,000 clones, approximately 80% of them appearing once. These receptors have no identified antigens. The sequencing used PBMCs, collected from a glioma patient whose treatment included an IDH1 peptide vaccine. These receptors originate from a young man with glioma. Each CDR3 is given with its conserved first and last residue. The D gene is left open where the match is weak. Clone size, where shown, is once, few, many, or a class for clones that have expanded.

V gene	clone size	J gene	D gene	CDR3 DNA	CDR3 protein
TRBV7-6	few	TRBJ2-1	TRBD2	TGTGCCAGCAGCTTAGGCCGGGAGGGCTTCAATGAGCAGTTCTTC	CASSLGREGFNEQFF
TRBV7-8	.	TRBJ2-1	TRBD2	TGTGCCAGCAGCTTCGTCAGCGGGAGGGTGTATGAGCAGTTCTTC	CASSFVSGRVYEQFF
TRBV27	.	TRBJ2-7	TRBD2	TGTGCCAGCAGTTTGAGGGAGGGCTCGGAGCAGTACTTC	CASSLREGSEQYF
TRBV2	.	TRBJ1-2	.	TGTGCCAGCAGTGACGGACCCGACTATGGCTACACCTTC	CASSDGPDYGYTF
TRBV5-1	.	TRBJ2-5	.	TGCGCCAGCAGCGCAGGACTGATCCAAGAGACCCAGTACTTC	CASSAGLIQETQYF
TRBV2	.	TRBJ1-2	.	TGTGCCAGCAGTGAAGGCATCAGCTATGGCTACACCTTC	CASSEGISYGYTF
TRBV5-1	.	TRBJ1-1	TRBD1	TGCGCCAGCACCCCCAGGGGGCAGGCGGACACTGAAGCTTTCTTT	CASTPRGQADTEAFF
TRBV9	.	TRBJ2-1	TRBD2	TGTGCCAGCAGCCCCCGTATGGGACTAGCCGTCAATGAGCAGTTCTTC	CASSPRMGLAVNEQFF
TRBV19	.	TRBJ2-5	.	TGTGCCAGTAGTACGGGTGCAGGGGAGACCCAGTACTTC	CASSTGAGETQYF
TRBV19	.	TRBJ2-7	TRBD1	TGTGCCAGTAGTATTAAGACAGGGGACGACGAGCAGTACTTC	CASSIKTGDDEQYF
TRBV20-1	.	TRBJ1-2	.	TGCAGTGCTACAGGGGCCGGTGGCTACACCTTC	CSATGAGGYTF
TRBV27	.	TRBJ2-1	TRBD2	TGTGCCAGCAGTCCAAATAGCGGGAATTGGAATGAGCAGTTCTTC	CASSPNSGNWNEQFF
TRBV7-8	.	TRBJ1-2	.	TGTGCCAGCAGCCCGACCCGACTTGATGGCTACACCTTC	CASSPTRLDGYTF
TRBV4-3	.	TRBJ2-3	.	TGCGCCAGCAGCCAAGAGGGTCTGCGGTCGGGCACAGATACGCAGTATTTT	CASSQEGLRSGTDTQYF
TRBV5-3	.	TRBJ1-2	TRBD1	TGTGCCAGAAACTGGAACAGGGGCCCTTACTATGGCCACACCTTC	CARNWNRGPYYGHTF
TRBV19	few	TRBJ2-3	.	TGTGCCAGTAGGTATCCAGGGACGGATACGCAGTATTTT	CASRYPGTDTQYF
TRBV5-1	.	TRBJ2-5	.	TGCGCCAGCAGCCTCGGACCTTCGGAGACCCAGTACTTC	CASSLGPSETQYF